The source of this TCR beta chain is a study of Ad26.COV2.S vaccination and SARS-CoV-2 variants. The overall study: Administration of Ad26.COV2.S was intramuscular, either once or twice 56 days apart. General study results and limits: Possible underestimation of total T cell responses by the TCR breadth and depth analyses was noted. In vaccinated individuals, spike-specific CD8+ and CD4+ T cell responses reportedly displayed substantial breadth.

A word on this clone: Antigen: not known.

Stated treatment: around 19 received Ad26.COV2.S at low or high dose, single or two shots; 5 received placebo; per-sample allocation not given. Sampling was done on day 63 after the first vaccine or placebo injection. Whoever gave the sample was an adult aged 18-55 years in Boston. TCRdb keeps only in-frame clones here, not all; method: immunoSEQ multiplex PCR. The repertoire has hundreds of thousands of clones, around 92% of them found once; the top ten carry over 1.3%. The material was peripheral blood, obtained in a trial of Ad26.COV2.S vaccine versus placebo. The TCR originated in a person between 18 and 65 years old who received the Ad26.COV2.S COVID-19 vaccine or a placebo.

DNA for the CDR3: TGTGCCAGCAGCGTATCGGGGGAATCCTACGAGCAGTACTTC. It is translated as CASSVSGESYEQYF. The gene calls are TRBV9 and TRBJ2-7, with TRBD2 as a possible D gene (6 bases). V was shortened by 1 base and J by 1 base, with 9 bases between the two germline ends. CDR3 length: 14 residues. Germline values: CDR1 SGDLS, CDR2 YYNGEE.